This T cell receptor (beta chain) was recovered during a study of blood T cell repertoires in COVID-19. Data came from immunoSEQ multiplex PCR; TCRdb stores just in-frame clones and leaves some out. The table has roughly 330,000 clones, more than 75% seen once. Material: peripheral blood. This TCR derives from a woman aged 50 to 60 with active or convalescent COVID-19.

DNA for the CDR3: TGTGCCAGCAGCTTAGTGTCAGGGGACCCCTCCTACGAGCAGTACTTC. Protein sequence: CASSLVSGDPSYEQYF. The V gene is TRBV7-6, the J gene TRBJ2-7, with a possible D match to TRBD1 (6 bases). V gave up 1 base and J gave up 0 bases, with 13 bases separating them. Germline V lookup: CDR1 SGHVS, CDR2 FNYEAQ. The CDR3 covers 16 residues.